The clone carrying this T cell receptor beta chain has more than one count but fewer than ten. No antigen is known for it. The sample originates from a study of T cells after yellow fever vaccination. Study-level background: Low-cell-number fractions were prepared with SMART-Seq v4 Ultra Low Input.

The V gene's germline CDR1 is DFQATT and CDR2 SNEGSKA (reference sequence). CDR3 size: 15 residues. Between the trimmed V and J ends, which lost 5 bases and 5 bases, there was a span of 21 bases. Template-switching 5'RACE yielded the TCR cDNA; a universal primer site and UMIs were added in the process. TCRdb called the 5' RACE reads again in MiXCR, with one record for every CDR3 protein. Of 300,000 to 350,000 distinct CDR3 sequences in the sample, less than 9.5% were seen once. Study findings and constraints: The secondary response showed a weaker magnitude and a faster peak, day 5 versus 15. A small proportion of clonotypes was detected in both the CD4 and CD8 compartments.

The chain links TRBV20-1 to TRBJ1-2, with unresolved D. The input for sequencing was PBMCs, taken around 45 days after the first yellow fever vaccination. The sequence came from a man aged 18-30 years who received the YFV17D yellow fever vaccine. CDR3 loop: CSAPGYRKRFYGYTF. CDR3 nucleotides: TGCAGTGCTCCCGGGTACCGTAAACGTTTTTATGGCTACACCTTC.